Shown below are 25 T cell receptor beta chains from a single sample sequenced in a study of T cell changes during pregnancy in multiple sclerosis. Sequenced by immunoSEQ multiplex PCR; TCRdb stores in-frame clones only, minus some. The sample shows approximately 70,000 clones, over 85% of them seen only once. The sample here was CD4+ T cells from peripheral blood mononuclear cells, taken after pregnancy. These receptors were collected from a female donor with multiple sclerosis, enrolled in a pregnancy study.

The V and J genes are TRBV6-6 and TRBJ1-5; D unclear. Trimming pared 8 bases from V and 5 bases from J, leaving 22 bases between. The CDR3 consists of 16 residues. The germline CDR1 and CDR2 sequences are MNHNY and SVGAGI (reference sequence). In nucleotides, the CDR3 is TGTGCCAGCGGGTCTCCCCCCCCAGCCGAGGATCAGCCCCAGCATTTT. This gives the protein CASGSPPPAEDQPQHF.

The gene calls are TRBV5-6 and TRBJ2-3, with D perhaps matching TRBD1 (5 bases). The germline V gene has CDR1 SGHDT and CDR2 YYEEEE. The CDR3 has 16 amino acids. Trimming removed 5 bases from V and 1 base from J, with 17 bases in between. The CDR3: CASRKRVGRGTDTQYF. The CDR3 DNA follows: TGTGCCAGCAGGAAACGTGTGGGGCGCGGCACAGATACGCAGTATTTT.

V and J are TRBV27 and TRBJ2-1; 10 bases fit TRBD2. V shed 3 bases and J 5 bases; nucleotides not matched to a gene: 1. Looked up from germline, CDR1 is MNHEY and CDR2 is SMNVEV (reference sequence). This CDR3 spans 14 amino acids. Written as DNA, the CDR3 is TGTGCCAGCAGTTTCCTAGCGGGAGACAATGAGCAGTTCTTC. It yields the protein CASSFLAGDNEQFF.

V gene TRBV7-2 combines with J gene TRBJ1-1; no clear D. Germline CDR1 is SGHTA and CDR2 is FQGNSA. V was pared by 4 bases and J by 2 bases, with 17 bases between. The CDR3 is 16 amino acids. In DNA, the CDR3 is TGTGCCAGCAGCTCGGACTCTCGAAGGGAAAACACTGAAGCTTTCTTT. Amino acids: CASSSDSRRENTEAFF.

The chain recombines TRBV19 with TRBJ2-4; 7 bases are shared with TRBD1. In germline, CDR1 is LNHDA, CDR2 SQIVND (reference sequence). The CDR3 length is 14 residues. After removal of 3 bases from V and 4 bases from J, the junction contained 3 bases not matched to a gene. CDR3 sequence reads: CASSISRGKNIQYF. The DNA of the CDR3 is TGTGCCAGTAGTATTTCCAGGGGGAAAAACATTCAGTACTTC.

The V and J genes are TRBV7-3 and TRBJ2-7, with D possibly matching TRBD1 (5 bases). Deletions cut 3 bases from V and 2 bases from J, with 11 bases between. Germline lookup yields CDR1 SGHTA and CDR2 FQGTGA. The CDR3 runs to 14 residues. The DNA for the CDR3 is TGTGCCAGCAGCTTTGGGGCAGGGCCCTACGAGCAGTACTTC. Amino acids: CASSFGAGPYEQYF.

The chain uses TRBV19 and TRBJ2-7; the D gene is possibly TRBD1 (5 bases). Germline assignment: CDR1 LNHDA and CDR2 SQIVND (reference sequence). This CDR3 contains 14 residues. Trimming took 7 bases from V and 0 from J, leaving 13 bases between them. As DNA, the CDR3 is TGTGCCAGTACCCCCAGGGCCAACTCCTACGAGCAGTACTTC. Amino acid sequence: CASTPRANSYEQYF.

CDR3 sequence: CASSPSMNTQYF. The CDR3 nucleotides read TGTGCCAGCAGCCCCAGTATGAATACGCAGTATTTT. The V gene is TRBV9, the J gene TRBJ2-3; D remains ambiguous. The CDR3 covers 12 residues. Trimming removed 4 bases from V and 7 bases from J, with 10 bases in between. Germline-derived CDR1 and CDR2 are SGDLS and YYNGEE.

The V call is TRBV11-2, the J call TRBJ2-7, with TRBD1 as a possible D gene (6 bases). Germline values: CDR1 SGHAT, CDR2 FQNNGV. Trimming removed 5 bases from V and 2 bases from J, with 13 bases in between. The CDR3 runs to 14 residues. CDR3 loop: CASSRIRGTYEQYF. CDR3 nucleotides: TGTGCCAGCAGCCGCATCAGGGGAACCTACGAGCAGTACTTC.

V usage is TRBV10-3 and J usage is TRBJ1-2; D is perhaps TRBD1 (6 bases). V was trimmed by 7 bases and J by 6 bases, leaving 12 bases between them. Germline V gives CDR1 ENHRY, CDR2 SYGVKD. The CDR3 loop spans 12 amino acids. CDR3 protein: CAIKGQGNGYTF. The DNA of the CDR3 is TGTGCCATCAAAGGGCAGGGGAATGGCTACACCTTC.

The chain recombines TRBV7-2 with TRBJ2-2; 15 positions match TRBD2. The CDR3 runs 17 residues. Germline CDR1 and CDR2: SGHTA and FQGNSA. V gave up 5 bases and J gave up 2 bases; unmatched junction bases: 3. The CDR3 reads CASSRTSGRANTGELFF. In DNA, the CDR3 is TGTGCCAGCAGCCGGACTAGCGGGAGGGCCAACACCGGGGAGCTGTTTTTT.

CDR3 coding DNA: TGTGCCAGCAGCGTAAGGACAGGGGGGAGGAATGAGCAGTTCTTC. This encodes CASSVRTGGRNEQFF. The V gene is TRBV9, the J gene TRBJ2-1, with TRBD1 matching over 10 bases. This CDR3 has 15 residues. V dropped 1 base and J dropped 7; count of bases not matched to a gene: 5. The germline gives CDR1 SGDLS, CDR2 YYNGEE. The full variable domain, completed using reference TRBV9 and TRBJ2-1, is DSGVTQTPKHLITATGQRVTLRCSPRSGDLSVYWYQQSLDQGLQFLIQYYNGEERAKGNILERFSAQQFPDLHSELNLSSLELGDSALYFCASSVRTGGRNEQFFGPGTRLTVL.

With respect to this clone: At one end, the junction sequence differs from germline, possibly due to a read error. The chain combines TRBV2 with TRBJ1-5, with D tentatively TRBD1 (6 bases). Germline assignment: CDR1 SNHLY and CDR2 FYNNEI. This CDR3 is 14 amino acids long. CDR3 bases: TGTGCCAGCAGGGAAGGGACAACAAATCAGCCCCAGCATTTT. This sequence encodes CASREGTTNQPQHF. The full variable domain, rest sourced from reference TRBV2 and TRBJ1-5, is EPEVTQTPSHQVTQMGQEVILRCVPISNHLYFYWYRQILGQKVEFLVSFYNNEISEKSEIFDDQFSVERPDGSNFTLKIRSTKLEDSAMYFCASREGTTNQPQHFGDGTRLSIL.

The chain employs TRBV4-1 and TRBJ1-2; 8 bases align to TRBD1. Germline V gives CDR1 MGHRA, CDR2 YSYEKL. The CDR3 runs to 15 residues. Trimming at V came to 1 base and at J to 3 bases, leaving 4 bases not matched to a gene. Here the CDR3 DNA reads TGCGCCAGCAGCCAAGCCCAGACAGGGGACTATGGCTACACCTTC. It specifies CASSQAQTGDYGYTF.

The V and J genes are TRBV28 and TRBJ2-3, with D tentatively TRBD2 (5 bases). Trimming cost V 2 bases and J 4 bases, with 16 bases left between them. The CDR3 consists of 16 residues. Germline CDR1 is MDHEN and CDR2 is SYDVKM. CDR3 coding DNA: TGTGCCAGCAGTTTAGCGGGCCCGGGTGCAGCAGATACGCAGTATTTT. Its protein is CASSLAGPGAADTQYF.

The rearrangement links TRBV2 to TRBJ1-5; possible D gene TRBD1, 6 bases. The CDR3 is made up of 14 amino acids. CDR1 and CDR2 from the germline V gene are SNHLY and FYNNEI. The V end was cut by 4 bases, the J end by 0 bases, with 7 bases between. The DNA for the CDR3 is TGTGCCAGCAGTGGGGACATTAGCAATCAGCCCCAGCATTTT. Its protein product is CASSGDISNQPQHF.

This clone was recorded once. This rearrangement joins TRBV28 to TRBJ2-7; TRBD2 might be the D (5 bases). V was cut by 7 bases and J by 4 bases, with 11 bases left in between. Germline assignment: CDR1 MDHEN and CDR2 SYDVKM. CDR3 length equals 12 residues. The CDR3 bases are TGTGCCAGCACTAGGACTCCTTACGAGCAGTACTTC. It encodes CASTRTPYEQYF.

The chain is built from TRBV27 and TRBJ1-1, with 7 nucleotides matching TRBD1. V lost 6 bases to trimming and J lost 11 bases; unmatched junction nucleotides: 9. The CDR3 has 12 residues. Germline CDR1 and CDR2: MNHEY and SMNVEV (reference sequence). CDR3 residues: CASSSVGGRAFF. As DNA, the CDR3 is TGTGCCAGCAGCTCGGTAGGGGGCAGGGCTTTCTTT.

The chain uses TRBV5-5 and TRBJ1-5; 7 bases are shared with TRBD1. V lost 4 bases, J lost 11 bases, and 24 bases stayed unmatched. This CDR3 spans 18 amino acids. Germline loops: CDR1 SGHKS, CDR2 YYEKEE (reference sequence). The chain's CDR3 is CASSHTPLGTVPLGTQHF. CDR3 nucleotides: TGTGCCAGCAGCCACACACCGCTGGGGACAGTGCCCTTGGGGACCCAGCATTTT.

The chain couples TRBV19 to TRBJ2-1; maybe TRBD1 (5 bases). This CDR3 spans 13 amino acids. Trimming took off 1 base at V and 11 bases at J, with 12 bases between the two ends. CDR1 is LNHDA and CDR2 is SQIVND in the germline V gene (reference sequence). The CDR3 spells CASSIGGIPQQFF. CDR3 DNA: TGTGCCAGTAGTATAGGGGGCATTCCGCAGCAGTTCTTC.

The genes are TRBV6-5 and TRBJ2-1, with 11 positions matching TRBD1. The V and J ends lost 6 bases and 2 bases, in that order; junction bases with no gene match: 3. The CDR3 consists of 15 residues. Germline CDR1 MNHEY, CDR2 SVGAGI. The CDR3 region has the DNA TGTGCCAGCAGCGGGACAGGGGGTGCCTACAATGAGCAGTTCTTC. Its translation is CASSGTGGAYNEQFF.

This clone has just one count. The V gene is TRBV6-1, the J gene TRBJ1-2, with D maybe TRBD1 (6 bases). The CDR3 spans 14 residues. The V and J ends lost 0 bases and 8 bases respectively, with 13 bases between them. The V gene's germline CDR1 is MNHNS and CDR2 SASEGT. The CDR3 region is CASSEAGGARGYTF. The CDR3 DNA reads TGTGCCAGCAGTGAAGCTGGGGGGGCAAGGGGCTACACCTTC.

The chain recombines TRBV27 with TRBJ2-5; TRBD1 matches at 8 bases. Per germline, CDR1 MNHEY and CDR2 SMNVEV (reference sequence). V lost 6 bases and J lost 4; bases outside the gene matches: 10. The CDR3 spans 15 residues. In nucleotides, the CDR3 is TGTGCCAGCAGCCCACACAGGGGGTTGGGAGAGACCCAGTACTTC. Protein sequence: CASSPHRGLGETQYF.

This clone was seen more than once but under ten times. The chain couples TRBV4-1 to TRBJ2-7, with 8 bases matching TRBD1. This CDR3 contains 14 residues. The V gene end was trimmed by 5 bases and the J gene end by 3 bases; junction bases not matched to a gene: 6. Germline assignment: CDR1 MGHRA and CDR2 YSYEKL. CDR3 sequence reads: CASSARTGGYEQYF. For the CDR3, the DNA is TGCGCCAGCAGCGCCCGAACAGGGGGCTACGAGCAGTACTTC.

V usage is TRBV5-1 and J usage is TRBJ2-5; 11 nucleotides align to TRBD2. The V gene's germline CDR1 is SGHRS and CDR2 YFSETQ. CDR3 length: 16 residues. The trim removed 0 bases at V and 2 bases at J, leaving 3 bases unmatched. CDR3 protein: CASSLAGTSGQETQYF. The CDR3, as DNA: TGCGCCAGCAGCTTGGCGGGGACTAGCGGACAAGAGACCCAGTACTTC.